The 6 T cell receptor beta chains listed next were all sequenced from one sample in a study of blood T cell repertoires in COVID-19. Libraries were prepared by immunoSEQ multiplex PCR; TCRdb keeps only in-frame clonotypes and omits some of them. The sample contains around 50,000 clones, around 80% of which appear only once. Material for sequencing was peripheral blood. The receptors were sampled from a woman at least 80 years old with acute or convalescent COVID-19.

Relative to its sample, this clone is medium-sized. The chain combines TRBV5-1 with TRBJ2-7; D may be TRBD2 (6 bases). Germline lookup yields CDR1 SGHRS and CDR2 YFSETQ. V was pared by 0 bases and J by 2 bases, with 12 bases between. CDR3 length equals 15 residues. The CDR3 protein is CASSLVGGQAYEQYF. DNA of the CDR3: TGCGCCAGCAGCTTGGTGGGAGGCCAGGCCTACGAGCAGTACTTC.

The rearrangement joins TRBV6-5 to TRBJ1-6; 7 bases are a match to TRBD1. CDR3 size: 13 residues. Germline CDR1 reads MNHEY; CDR2 reads SVGAGI. With 8 bases clipped from V and 15 bases from J, the junction kept 13 bases outside the gene matches. CDR3 sequence (DNA): TGTGCCAGCGGCCGGGACAGCCCCTTTCTCCTCCACTTT. It codes for CASGRDSPFLLHF.

The genes are TRBV28 and TRBJ2-3, with 10 bases matching TRBD1. V shed 6 bases, J shed 6 bases, and the junction held 15 bases outside the gene matches. The V gene's germline CDR1 is MDHEN and CDR2 SYDVKM. This CDR3 is built from 17 residues. Here the CDR3 DNA reads TGTGCCAGCAGCTCCGTCCGACAGGGGGCCACACACGATACGCAGTATTTT. Encoded protein: CASSSVRQGATHDTQYF. Complete variable domain (other parts from reference TRBV28 and TRBJ2-3): DVKVTQSSRYLVKRTGEKVFLECVQDMDHENMFWYRQDPGLGLRLIYFSYDVKMKEKGDIPEGYSVSREKKERFSLILESASTNQTSMYLCASSSVRQGATHDTQYFGPGTRLTVL.

The chain links TRBV3-1 (or the pseudogene TRBV3-2) to TRBJ2-7; 7 bases are shared with TRBD1. The CDR3 has 14 residues. Trimming cost V 2 bases and J 4 bases; bases outside gene matches: 5. From germline, CDR1 is LGHDT and CDR2 YNNKEL (reference sequence). CDR3 DNA sequence: TGTGCCAGCAGCCAACACGGGACAGAATACGAGCAGTACTTC. Translated, it gives CASSQHGTEYEQYF.

J is TRBJ1-2 and V is TRBV29-1, with 7 bases lining up with TRBD1. V was pared by 1 base and J by 5 bases, with 10 bases of the junction left unmatched. The length of the CDR3 is 15 residues. CDR1 and CDR2 (germline): SQVTM, ANQGSEA. Written as DNA, the CDR3 is TGCAGCGTTGAAGGGAAGGGGGCCCTCCCTTATGGCTACACCTTC. Residues: CSVEGKGALPYGYTF.

This clone was counted between two and nine times. The J gene is TRBJ1-6, the V gene TRBV7-9; 7 positions match TRBD1. The germline gives CDR1 SEHNR, CDR2 FQNEAQ (reference sequence). The J segment lost 7 bases and the V segment lost 3 bases, leaving 3 bases of the junction unmatched. The CDR3 sequence is 14 residues long. The CDR3 DNA follows: TGTGCCAGCAGCTTGGGACAGACAAATTCACCCCTCCACTTT. Its translation is CASSLGQTNSPLHF. The full variable domain, with the rest looked up from reference TRBV7-9 and TRBJ1-6, is DTGVSQNPRHKITKRGQNVTFRCDPISEHNRLYWYRQTLGQGPEFLTYFQNEAQLEKSRLLSDRFSAERPKGSFSTLEIQRTEQGDSAMYLCASSLGQTNSPLHFGNGTRLTVT.